The 9 T cell receptor beta chains below come from one sample, sequenced in a study of OX40 agonist ivuxolimab in advanced cancers. TCRdb keeps only in-frame clones here, not all; method: immunoSEQ multiplex PCR. The sample consists of approximately 77,000 clones, 84% of them appearing once. The source material was CD4+ or CD8+ T cells sorted from blood, sampled in a trial of the OX40 agonist ivuxolimab. The receptors originated from an adult with an advanced solid tumor such as melanoma, head and neck, liver or kidney cancer.

This chain joins TRBV6-6 and TRBJ2-1; 7 positions agree with TRBD1. This CDR3 is built from 12 residues. Germline CDR1 is MNHNY and CDR2 is SVGAGI (reference sequence). Germline trimming cut 6 bases from V and 6 bases from J; bases unmatched to any gene: 2. The CDR3 DNA follows: TGTGCCAGCAGACGACAGGGCAATGAGCAGTTCTTC. It codes for CASRRQGNEQFF.

The chain is built from TRBV29-1 and TRBJ1-2; perhaps TRBD1 as D (6 bases). CDR3 length: 15 amino acids. The germline V gene has CDR1 SQVTM and CDR2 ANQGSEA. Trimming left V 0 bases short and J 8 bases short, with 19 bases between. The CDR3 coding sequence is TGCAGCGTTGAAGATCGGCCCCGGGGGGCCCTGGGCTACACCTTC. The encoded protein is CSVEDRPRGALGYTF.

As regards this clone: This probably arose from a read error, given a far larger clone one base away. The chain uses TRBV5-6 and TRBJ1-5; 7 nucleotides line up with TRBD1. The CDR3 sequence is 15 residues long. Germline-derived CDR1 and CDR2 are SGHDT and YYEEEE. The J segment lost 0 bases and the V segment lost 2 bases, leaving 2 bases of the junction unmatched. The CDR3 protein is CASSLQGYSNQPQHF. DNA for the CDR3: TGTGCCAGCAGCTTACAGGGGTATAGCAATCAGCCCCAGCATTTT.

This chain connects TRBV25-1 to TRBJ1-6; TRBD1 agrees at 8 bases. V dropped 2 bases and J dropped 3; count of bases not matched to a gene: 3. The CDR3 contains 16 residues. Germline V gene data show CDR1 as MGHDK and CDR2 as SYGVNS. This CDR3 is CASSEAGGLYNSPLHF. CDR3 DNA: TGTGCCAGCAGTGAAGCAGGGGGCCTCTATAATTCACCCCTCCACTTT.

Comment on this clone: Other nucleotide sequences in the sample specify the same CDR3. The CDR3 is CASSLLAGDGNEQFF. As DNA, the CDR3 is TGCGCCAGCAGCCTACTAGCGGGAGACGGCAATGAGCAGTTCTTC. The chain uses TRBV5-1 and TRBJ2-1, with 11 bases identical to TRBD2. V trimming: 4 bases; J trimming: 6 bases; junction bases outside the gene matches: 6. This CDR3 comprises 15 residues. CDR1 and CDR2 from the germline V gene are SGHRS and YFSETQ.

This clone was detected only a few times. V is TRBV27 and J is TRBJ2-3; D is ambiguous. V lost 3 bases and J lost 2, with 6 bases in between. Germline-derived CDR1 and CDR2 are MNHEY and SMNVEV (reference sequence). This CDR3 has 13 residues. The CDR3 DNA sequence: TGTGCCAGCAGTTTTCCTTACACAGATACGCAGTATTTT. Protein: CASSFPYTDTQYF.

The J gene is TRBJ1-5, the V gene TRBV6-6; D is uncertain. The CDR3 spans 11 residues. Germline V lookup: CDR1 MNHNY, CDR2 SVGAGI (reference sequence). V gave up 4 bases and J gave up 9 bases, with 7 bases separating them. The CDR3 loop is CASSSGRPQHF. The CDR3 DNA reads as TGTGCCAGCAGTTCCGGGAGGCCCCAGCATTTT.

The chain combines TRBV30 with TRBJ1-6; TRBD1 aligns across 8 bases. The CDR3 extends over 13 amino acids. Germline values: CDR1 GTSNPN, CDR2 SVGIG (reference sequence). V was pared by 4 bases and J by 7 bases, with 3 bases of the junction left unmatched. The CDR3 protein is CAWIGTGNSPLHF. In DNA, the CDR3 is TGTGCCTGGATCGGGACAGGCAATTCACCCCTCCACTTT.

V usage is TRBV7-8 and J usage is TRBJ2-4, with D possibly being TRBD1 or TRBD2 (5 bases each). V dropped 2 bases and J dropped 5 bases, with 7 bases sitting between them. In germline, CDR1 is SGHVS, CDR2 FQNEAQ. The CDR3 is 13 residues long. The CDR3 DNA follows: TGTGCCAGCAGCTTACCGGGGCAAAACATTCAGTACTTC. Amino acid sequence: CASSLPGQNIQYF.